This TCR beta chain was observed in a study of multiple sclerosis patients with progressive multifocal leukoencephalopathy. General observations from the study: PML-onset expanded TRB clones were detectable before and during natalizumab therapy.

Germline values: CDR1 LNHDA, CDR2 SQIVND (reference sequence). The CDR3 runs to 14 residues. V dropped 8 bases and J dropped 5; count of bases not matched to a gene: 5. Some clones are missing from TCRdb's copy, which holds only in-frame ones; the method was immunoSEQ multiplex PCR. Among tens of thousands of clones listed, around 85% were seen once. To note about this clone: Its antigen is not known.

Time point indicated: time of PML onset. T3 blood samples were collected at the time of PML onset. The chain joins TRBV19 to TRBJ2-1; TRBD2 matches 11 bases. The TCR comes from a woman aged 25 to 45 with progressive multifocal leukoencephalopathy. Material: PBMCs, obtained from a patient treated with natalizumab. This chain's CDR3 is CASSLAGGHNEQFF. As DNA, the CDR3 is TGTGCCAGTTCTCTAGCGGGAGGCCACAATGAGCAGTTCTTC. The complete variable domain, with remaining parts taken from reference TRBV19 and TRBJ2-1, reads DGGITQSPKYLFRKEGQNVTLSCEQNLNHDAMYWYRQDPGQGLRLIYYSQIVNDFQKGDIAEGYSVSREKKESFPLTVTSAQKNPTAFYLCASSLAGGHNEQFFGPGTRLTVL.